This T cell receptor beta chain was profiled in a study of T-cell reconstitution after alpha-beta-depleted transplantation in children. Study conclusions and caveats: Where some patients showed high TCRbeta diversity at day 60, it came from recipient T cells and thymic progenitors that had survived. It was reported that alpha-beta T cells came from several hundred expanded graft clones (about two months after transplant). One year post-transplant, T-cell counts and diversity were largely derived from T cells produced anew.

This clonotype was seen many times. Its antigen is not identified. Per the germline V gene, CDR1 is SGHTA and CDR2 is FQGTGA. V gave up 1 base and J gave up 6 bases, with 8 bases separating them. The CDR3 is 13 residues long. Unique molecular identifiers were incorporated during preparation of the TCRbeta library. TCRdb fed the PCR reads into MiXCR, producing one record per CDR3 protein. The data hold around 670,000 distinct CDR3 sequences, with 13% observed a single time. The rearrangement joins TRBV7-3 to TRBJ2-3; D ambiguous. The sequencing here drew on PBMCs, taken before TCRalphabeta/CD19-depleted stem cell transplant. The receptor's source is a girl aged 2 to 10 with congenital amegakaryocytic thrombocytopenia, due to receive a stem cell transplant. CDR3 protein: CASSLSSYDTQYF. CDR3 sequence (DNA): TGTGCCAGCAGCTTAAGTAGTTACGATACGCAGTATTTT.